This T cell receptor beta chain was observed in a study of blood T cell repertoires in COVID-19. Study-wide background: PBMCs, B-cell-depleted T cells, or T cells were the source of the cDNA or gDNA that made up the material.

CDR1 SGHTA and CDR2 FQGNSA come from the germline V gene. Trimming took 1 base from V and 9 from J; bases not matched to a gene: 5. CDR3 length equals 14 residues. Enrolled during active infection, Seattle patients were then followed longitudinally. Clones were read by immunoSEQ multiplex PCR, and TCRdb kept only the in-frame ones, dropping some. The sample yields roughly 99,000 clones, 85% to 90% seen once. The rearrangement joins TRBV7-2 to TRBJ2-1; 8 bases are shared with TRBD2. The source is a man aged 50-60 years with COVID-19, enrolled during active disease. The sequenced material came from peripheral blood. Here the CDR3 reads CASSLGAGGGEQFF. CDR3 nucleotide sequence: TGTGCCAGCAGCTTAGGTGCGGGGGGAGGTGAGCAGTTCTTC. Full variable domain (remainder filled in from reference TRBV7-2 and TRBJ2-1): GAGVSQSPSNKVTEKGKDVELRCDPISGHTALYWYRQSLGQGLEFLIYFQGNSAPDKSGLPSDRFSAERTGGSVSTLTIQRTQQEDSAVYLCASSLGAGGGEQFFGPGTRLTVL.